Below, 10 T cell receptor beta chains from the same sample are listed, as sequenced in a study of shared clonotypes between healthy human individuals. Clones were read by immunoSEQ multiplex PCR, and TCRdb kept only the in-frame ones, dropping some. The sample lists some 500,000 clones; 95% to 97% were seen once. The sample taken for sequencing was naive CD4+ T cells sorted from blood. The subset is: CD45RA+ positively selected. The receptors were sampled from a woman in her thirties in good health.

The chain employs TRBV4-1 and TRBJ1-2; weak D call: TRBD1 (5 bases). V was pared by 1 base and J by 2 bases, with 11 bases between. This CDR3 has 15 residues. The germline V gene encodes CDR1 MGHRA and CDR2 YSYEKL. This CDR3 reads CASSQVGAANYGYTF. As DNA, the CDR3 is TGCGCCAGCAGCCAAGTCGGGGCGGCGAACTATGGCTACACCTTC.

This chain links TRBV6-5 with TRBJ2-7, with D tentatively TRBD2 (5 bases). Looked up from germline, CDR1 is MNHEY and CDR2 is SVGAGI. Trimming cost V 2 bases and J 13 bases, with 12 bases left between them. This CDR3 contains 11 residues. CDR3 DNA sequence: TGTGCCAGCAGTTACGGAGGAGAGTCATACTTC. This gives the protein CASSYGGESYF.

The chain couples TRBV11-2 to TRBJ2-3; D may be TRBD2 (5 bases). Germline CDR1 is SGHAT and CDR2 is FQNNGV. The CDR3 length is 16 residues. The germline V and J ends were trimmed by 6 bases and 0 bases, with 16 bases remaining between them. The CDR3 bases are TGTGCCAGCAGTCAACGGGCTAGCCTAAGCACAGATACGCAGTATTTT. Its translation: CASSQRASLSTDTQYF.

The rearrangement joins TRBV2 to TRBJ2-7; D is perhaps TRBD1 (5 bases). The germline V gene has CDR1 SNHLY and CDR2 FYNNEI. Trimming stripped 6 bases from V and 6 bases from J, with 18 bases between. CDR3 length equals 14 residues. The DNA of the CDR3 is TGTGCCAGCAGCAAGGACACGGAGCTCGGCGAGCAGTACTTC. It is translated as CASSKDTELGEQYF.

The J gene is TRBJ1-3, the V gene TRBV6-1; unclear D gene. V dropped 7 bases and J dropped 3 bases, with 13 bases sitting between them. CDR1 MNHNS and CDR2 SASEGT come from the germline V gene. The CDR3 covers 14 residues. CDR3: CASKLFNGGNTIYF. In DNA, the CDR3 is TGTGCCAGCAAACTTTTCAATGGTGGAAACACCATATATTTT.

The rearrangement uses TRBV28 and TRBJ1-2; 9 nucleotides agree with TRBD1. This CDR3 contains 14 residues. Per germline, CDR1 MDHEN and CDR2 SYDVKM. V lost 6 bases to trimming and J lost 3 bases; unmatched junction nucleotides: 5. The CDR3 DNA follows: TGTGCCAGCAGAGCCGGGACAGGGTACTATGGCTACACCTTC. Residues: CASRAGTGYYGYTF.

The V call is TRBV28, the J call TRBJ2-4; D is ambiguous. Germline values: CDR1 MDHEN, CDR2 SYDVKM. V lost 5 bases and J 7 bases, leaving 27 bases between the germline ends. The CDR3 loop spans 18 amino acids. CDR3 sequence (DNA): TGTGCCAGCAGTCTATCGGGCATGGTCGGGCAAAATGATAACATTCAGTACTTC. Translated, it gives CASSLSGMVGQNDNIQYF.

The genes are TRBV7-9 and TRBJ1-1; D not certain. Per the germline V gene, CDR1 is SEHNR and CDR2 is FQNEAQ (reference sequence). The germline V and J ends were trimmed by 0 bases and 5 bases, with 4 bases remaining between them. The CDR3 is made up of 12 amino acids. Here the CDR3 DNA reads TGTGCCAGCAGCTTAGCGGAGACTGAAGCTTTCTTT. Residues: CASSLAETEAFF.

The V gene is TRBV7-7, the J gene TRBJ2-1; D remains ambiguous. This CDR3 has 14 residues. CDR1 SSHAT and CDR2 FNYEAQ come from the germline V gene (reference sequence). V was pared by 5 bases and J by 8 bases, with 16 bases between. Here the CDR3 reads CASSPENGWHEQFF. In DNA, the CDR3 is TGTGCCAGCAGCCCCGAGAACGGGTGGCATGAGCAGTTCTTC.

The rearrangement links TRBV5-6 to TRBJ2-3, with TRBD1 matching over 9 bases. The junction had 3 bases not matched to a gene; V was cut back by 4 bases and J by 3 bases. The CDR3 extends over 14 amino acids. The germline V gene encodes CDR1 SGHDT and CDR2 YYEEEE. The CDR3 nucleotides read TGTGCCAGCAGCGAGGACAGGGGAACAGATACGCAGTATTTT. It translates to CASSEDRGTDTQYF. The full variable domain, with the rest looked up from reference TRBV5-6 and TRBJ2-3, is DAGVTQSPTHLIKTRGQQVTLRCSPKSGHDTVSWYQQALGQGPQFIFQYYEEEERQRGNFPDRFSGHQFPNYSSELNVNALLLGDSALYLCASSEDRGTDTQYFGPGTRLTVL.